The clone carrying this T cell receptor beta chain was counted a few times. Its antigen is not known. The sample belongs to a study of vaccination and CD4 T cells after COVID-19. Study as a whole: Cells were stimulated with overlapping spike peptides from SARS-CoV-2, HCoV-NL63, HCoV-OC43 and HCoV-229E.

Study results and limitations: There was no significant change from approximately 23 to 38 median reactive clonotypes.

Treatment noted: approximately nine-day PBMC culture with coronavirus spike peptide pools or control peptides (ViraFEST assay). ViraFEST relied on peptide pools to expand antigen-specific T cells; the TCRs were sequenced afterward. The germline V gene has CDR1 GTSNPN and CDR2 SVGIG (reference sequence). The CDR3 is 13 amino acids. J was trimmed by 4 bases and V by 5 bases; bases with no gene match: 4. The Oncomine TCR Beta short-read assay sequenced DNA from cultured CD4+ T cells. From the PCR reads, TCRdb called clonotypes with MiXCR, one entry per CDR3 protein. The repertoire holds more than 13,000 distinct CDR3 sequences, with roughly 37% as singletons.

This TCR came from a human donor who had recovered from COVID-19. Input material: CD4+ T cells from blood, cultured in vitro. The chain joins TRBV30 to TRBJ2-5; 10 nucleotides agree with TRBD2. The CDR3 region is CAWASGRRETQYF. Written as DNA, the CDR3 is TGTGCCTGGGCTAGCGGGAGAAGAGAGACCCAGTACTTC.